Sequencing of this T cell receptor (beta chain) was carried out in a study of pediatric ulcerative colitis. Germline lookup yields CDR1 MNHNS and CDR2 SASEGT. The CDR3 runs 15 residues. V was clipped by 4 bases and J by 3 bases; unmatched bases: 1. This clone was picked up a small number of times. Method: immunoSEQ multiplex PCR; TCRdb's copy keeps in-frame clones and lacks some. Of about 24,000 clones detected, 55% to 75% appear once; the ten largest clones hold roughly 7%. The rectum was sampled with one to two pinch biopsies at colonoscopy. The sequence was collected from a boy aged 10-17 years with severe ulcerative colitis. Input material: gut tissue. The chain couples TRBV6-1 to TRBJ2-2; 11 bases agree with TRBD1. The CDR3 DNA reads as TGTGCCAGCAGTGGGACAGGGGGCGACACCGGGGAGCTGTTTTTT. Amino acids: CASSGTGGDTGELFF.